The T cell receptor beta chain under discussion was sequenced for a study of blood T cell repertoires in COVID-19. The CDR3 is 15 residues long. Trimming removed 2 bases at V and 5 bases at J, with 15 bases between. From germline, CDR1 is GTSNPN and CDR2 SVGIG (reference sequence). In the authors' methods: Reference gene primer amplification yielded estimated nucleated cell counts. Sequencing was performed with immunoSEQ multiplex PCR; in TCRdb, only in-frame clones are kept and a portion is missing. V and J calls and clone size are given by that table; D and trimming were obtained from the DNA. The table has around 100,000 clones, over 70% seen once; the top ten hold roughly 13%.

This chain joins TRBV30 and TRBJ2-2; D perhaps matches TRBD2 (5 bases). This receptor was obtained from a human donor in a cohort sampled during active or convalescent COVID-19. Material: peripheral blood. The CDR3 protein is CAWSPTAPGTGELFF. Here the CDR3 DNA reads TGTGCCTGGAGTCCAACAGCCCCGGGGACCGGGGAGCTGTTTTTT.